This T cell receptor (beta chain) was identified in a study of T cells in localized non-small cell lung cancer. Study-wide findings and caveats: Appearing in adjacent lung were a median roughly 60 of the top 100 tumor clones.

About this clone itself: Its antigen is not identified.

TCRdb keeps only in-frame clones here, not all; method: immunoSEQ multiplex PCR. The sample gives more than 30,000 clones, roughly 86% of which show up once; 4% to 5% is in the top ten. CDR3 length: 16 residues. V was cut by 4 bases and J by 5 bases, with 17 bases left in between. Looked up from germline, CDR1 is SGHTA and CDR2 is FQGNSA. The chain couples TRBV7-2 to TRBJ1-4; D gene unclear. This material consisted of peripheral blood mononuclear cells, taken before any cancer treatment. The receptor's source is a woman aged 35-75 years with stage III lung adenocarcinoma. The DNA of the CDR3 is TGTGCCAGCAGCTCTTTTCCCGGGTCCAGGAATGAAAAACTGTTTTTT. Translation: CASSSFPGSRNEKLFF.